These 21 T cell receptor beta chains originate from one sample sequenced in a study of blood T cell repertoires in COVID-19. Measured with immunoSEQ multiplex PCR; TCRdb has only the in-frame clones, and not every one. The sample has more than 60,000 clones, around nine tenths seen once; the top ten hold around a fifth. The sample consisted of peripheral blood. Every receptor here comes from a woman in her forties or fifties with active or convalescent COVID-19.

The J gene is TRBJ2-1, the V gene TRBV5-1; 10 nucleotides line up with TRBD2. Germline-derived CDR1 and CDR2 are SGHRS and YFSETQ. With 1 base clipped from V and 2 bases from J, the junction kept 6 bases outside the gene matches. The CDR3 loop spans 17 amino acids. The DNA of the CDR3 is TGCGCCAGCAGCTTGAGGCTAGCGGGAGATCCCTACAATGAGCAGTTCTTC. It codes for CASSLRLAGDPYNEQFF.

The chain employs TRBV14 and TRBJ2-1, with a weak D call TRBD2 (5 bases). Trimming shortened V by 2 bases and J by 1 base, and 12 bases separated the two germline ends. Looked up from germline, CDR1 is SGHDN and CDR2 is FVKESK. This CDR3 contains 16 residues. The CDR3 reads CASSQQRPKSYNEQFF. CDR3 nucleotide sequence: TGTGCCAGCAGCCAACAGCGGCCTAAGTCCTACAATGAGCAGTTCTTC.

V is TRBV5-1 and J is TRBJ1-2; D is unresolved. This CDR3 spans 13 amino acids. Looked up from germline, CDR1 is SGHRS and CDR2 is YFSETQ. Trimming cost V 4 bases and J 2 bases, with 9 bases left between them. The CDR3 spells CASSQGGNYGYTF. The CDR3 bases are TGCGCCAGCAGCCAAGGCGGAAACTATGGCTACACCTTC.

The chain uses TRBV11-2 and TRBJ2-5; D might be TRBD2 (6 bases). The germline CDR1 and CDR2 sequences are SGHAT and FQNNGV. CDR3 length equals 17 residues. V shed 5 bases and J shed 3 bases, with 22 bases lying between them. The CDR3 loop reads CASSPLGTSEGEETQYF. The CDR3 DNA is TGTGCCAGCAGCCCACTTGGGACGTCGGAGGGTGAAGAGACCCAGTACTTC.

The V call is TRBV5-1, the J call TRBJ2-7; D might be TRBD2 (5 bases). CDR3 length equals 15 residues. Per germline, CDR1 SGHRS and CDR2 YFSETQ. Deletions cut 4 bases from V and 0 bases from J, with 14 bases between. CDR3 amino acids: CASSRVTGDSYEQYF. CDR3 bases: TGCGCCAGCAGCCGAGTAACCGGGGACTCCTACGAGCAGTACTTC.

The chain recombines TRBV19 with TRBJ1-1; 7 bases fit TRBD1. J was trimmed by 3 bases and V by 9 bases; bases with no gene match: 4. The CDR3 is 12 residues long. CDR1 LNHDA and CDR2 SQIVND come from the germline V gene (reference sequence). Here the CDR3 reads CARATGDTEAFF. DNA of the CDR3: TGTGCCAGGGCTACAGGGGACACTGAAGCTTTCTTT.

The chain links TRBV28 to TRBJ2-2; no clear D gene. Germline-derived CDR1 and CDR2 are MDHEN and SYDVKM. The V end was cut by 3 bases, the J end by 6 bases, with 11 bases between. The CDR3 has 14 amino acids. The CDR3 nucleotides read TGTGCCAGCAGTTTGAAGAGTATTCCCGGGGAGCTGTTTTTT. It is translated as CASSLKSIPGELFF.

The rearrangement uses TRBV12-3 or TRBV12-4 and TRBJ1-2; no reliable D call. This CDR3 has 13 amino acids. With 6 bases removed from V and 2 bases from J, the gap between germline ends came to 10 bases. The CDR3 sequence is CASRRSGNYGYTF. In nucleotides, the CDR3 is TGTGCCAGCAGACGCTCGGGGAACTATGGCTACACCTTC.

This CDR3 is CASSLIGGNEQFF. The CDR3 coding sequence is TGTGCCAGCAGCTTAATAGGGGGCAATGAGCAGTTCTTC. This chain connects TRBV7-3 to TRBJ2-1; tentative D call: TRBD1 (6 bases). The length of the CDR3 is 13 residues. Germline CDR1 is SGHTA and CDR2 is FQGTGA. V lost 1 base and J 6 bases, leaving 7 bases between the germline ends.

The rearrangement links TRBV3-1 (or the pseudogene TRBV3-2) to TRBJ2-7, with a possible D match to TRBD1 (6 bases). Germline-derived CDR1 and CDR2 are LGHDT and YNNKEL (reference sequence). The CDR3 consists of 13 residues. Trimming took off 1 base at V and 9 bases at J, with 13 bases between the two ends. The CDR3 protein is CASSQGQVLGQYF. The CDR3 DNA sequence: TGTGCCAGCAGCCAAGGACAGGTACTAGGGCAGTACTTC.

V gene TRBV28 combines with J gene TRBJ2-7; 7 bases line up with TRBD2. The CDR3 sequence is 15 residues long. V trimming: 2 bases; J trimming: 7 bases; junction bases outside the gene matches: 11. Germline loops: CDR1 MDHEN, CDR2 SYDVKM. As DNA, the CDR3 is TGTGCCAGCAGTTTAGGCGGGAGAGCCCTCGGGGAGCAGTACTTC. Its translation: CASSLGGRALGEQYF.

The chain combines TRBV24-1 with TRBJ2-3; 7 nucleotides match TRBD1. This CDR3 comprises 16 residues. The junction had 7 bases not matched to a gene; V was cut back by 3 bases and J by 2 bases. Germline loops: CDR1 KGHDR, CDR2 SFDVKD. CDR3 bases: TGTGCCACCAGTGATACCGGACAGGCTCCCACAGATACGCAGTATTTT. Amino acid sequence: CATSDTGQAPTDTQYF.

This clone appeared once. The CDR3 here is CSITVVSGAEQYF. The CDR3 DNA follows: TGCAGCATAACGGTAGTCTCGGGAGCCGAGCAGTACTTC. The chain uses TRBV29-1 and TRBJ2-7; tentatively, D is TRBD2 (6 bases). Germline loops: CDR1 SQVTM, CDR2 ANQGSEA. V was clipped by 8 bases and J by 6 bases, with 20 bases between them. The CDR3 covers 13 residues.

The chain employs TRBV20-1 and TRBJ2-1; D is ambiguous. Germline CDR1 reads DFQATT; CDR2 reads SNEGSKA (reference sequence). CDR3 size: 14 residues. Trimming pared 3 bases from V and 5 bases from J, leaving 14 bases between. The CDR3 region has the DNA TGCAGTGCTAGTCCACCCCTCGGAGACAATGAGCAGTTCTTC. Its protein is CSASPPLGDNEQFF.

This chain joins TRBV9 and TRBJ2-1; TRBD2 agrees at 7 bases. CDR3 length: 17 amino acids. Germline V CDR1 and CDR2: SGDLS, YYNGEE. Trimming at V came to 0 bases and at J to 8 bases, leaving 14 bases not matched to a gene. The CDR3 region is CASSVERLAGVEDEQFF. In nucleotides, the CDR3 is TGTGCCAGCAGCGTAGAGAGACTAGCCGGAGTCGAGGATGAGCAGTTCTTC.

The chain combines TRBV30 with TRBJ2-3, with 10 bases aligning to TRBD2. This CDR3 spans 14 amino acids. J lost 6 bases, V lost 4 bases, and 7 bases had no gene match. Germline assignment: CDR1 GTSNPN and CDR2 SVGIG (reference sequence). CDR3 amino acids: CAWTSGSIADTQYF. CDR3 in DNA: TGTGCCTGGACTAGCGGGAGTATTGCGGATACGCAGTATTTT.

V is TRBV2 and J is TRBJ1-4; D might be TRBD1 (6 bases). Germline V gives CDR1 SNHLY, CDR2 FYNNEI. CDR3 length: 12 residues. The ends were cut back, 6 bases at V and 13 bases at J, with 15 bases in the middle. The CDR3, as DNA: TGTGCCAGCAGCGTCGACAGGCGGATACTGTTTTTT. This gives the protein CASSVDRRILFF.

The V gene is TRBV11-2, the J gene TRBJ2-7; TRBD2 agrees at 10 bases. Looked up from germline, CDR1 is SGHAT and CDR2 is FQNNGV. The length of the CDR3 is 18 residues. J gave up 3 bases and V 4 bases, and 15 bases lay outside the gene matches. The CDR3, as DNA: TGTGCCAGCAGCTCCGATTCTCCGGGACTAGCGCACTTCTACGAGCAGTACTTC. This sequence encodes CASSSDSPGLAHFYEQYF.

The chain has TRBV19 and TRBJ1-2; D is unclear. V gave up 4 bases and J gave up 3 bases, with 9 bases separating them. Germline CDR1 reads LNHDA; CDR2 reads SQIVND (reference sequence). The CDR3 covers 13 residues. CDR3 region: CASSTGAHYGYTF. As DNA, the CDR3 is TGTGCCAGTAGTACCGGTGCGCACTATGGCTACACCTTC.

This rearrangement joins TRBV3-1 (or the pseudogene TRBV3-2) to TRBJ1-1; D is possibly TRBD1 (5 bases). Germline-derived CDR1 and CDR2 are LGHDT and YNNKEL (reference sequence). Trimming removed 6 bases at V and 1 base at J, with 9 bases between. The CDR3 length is 13 residues. Written as DNA, the CDR3 is TGTGCCAGCAGGGCACAGGAGAACACTGAAGCTTTCTTT. It specifies CASRAQENTEAFF.

The J gene is TRBJ2-7, the V gene TRBV27; 9 nucleotides line up with TRBD2. CDR1 and CDR2 (germline): MNHEY, SMNVEV (reference sequence). This CDR3 region has 17 residues. J was trimmed by 6 bases and V by 5 bases; bases with no gene match: 17. CDR3 sequence: CASSTHLGGTSWGEQYF. The CDR3 DNA follows: TGTGCCAGCAGTACCCACCTTGGGGGGACTAGCTGGGGCGAGCAGTACTTC.